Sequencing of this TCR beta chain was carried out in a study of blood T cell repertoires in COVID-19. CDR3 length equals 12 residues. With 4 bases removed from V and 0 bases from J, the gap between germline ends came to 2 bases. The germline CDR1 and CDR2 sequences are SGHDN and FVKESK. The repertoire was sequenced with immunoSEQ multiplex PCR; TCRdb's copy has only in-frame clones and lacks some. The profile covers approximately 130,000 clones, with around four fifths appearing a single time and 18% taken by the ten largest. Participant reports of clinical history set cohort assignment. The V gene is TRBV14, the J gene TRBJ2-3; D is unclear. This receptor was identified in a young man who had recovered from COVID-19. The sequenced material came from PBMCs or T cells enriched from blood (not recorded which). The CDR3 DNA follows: TGTGCCAGCAGCCCTAGCACAGATACGCAGTATTTT. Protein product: CASSPSTDTQYF.